Listed here are 2 T cell receptor beta chains from one sample, sequenced in a study of radiation and T cells in renal cell carcinoma. This sample's time point: blood 4 weeks post-SBRT, at nephrectomy. The treatment is: 15 Gy SBRT to primary tumor, nephrectomy 4 weeks later. Sequencing used immunoSEQ multiplex PCR; TCRdb keeps in-frame clones, though not all of them. Among around 64,000 clones listed, 60% to 85% were seen once. The sample here was blood, taken from a patient whose treatment included radiotherapy and nephrectomy. Every receptor here comes from a man aged 60 to 75 with renal cell carcinoma.

The V gene is TRBV15, the J gene TRBJ2-3; 15 bases align to TRBD2. V shed 0 bases, J shed 13 bases, and the junction held 5 bases outside the gene matches. Germline CDR1 LNHNV, CDR2 YYDKDF (reference sequence). CDR3 size: 15 residues. CDR3 bases: TGTGCCACCAGCAGAGAGAGGACTAGCGGGGGGGCAAAGTATTTT. It encodes CATSRERTSGGAKYF.

The chain links TRBV30 to TRBJ2-7; D is ambiguous. The CDR3 is made up of 19 amino acids. The germline V and J ends were trimmed by 3 bases and 1 base, with 28 bases remaining between them. CDR1 is GTSNPN, CDR2 SVGIG, per germline (reference sequence). The CDR3 DNA sequence: TGTGCCTGGAGCCCTATCCTCTATTCCGGGCTCAAAAATTCCTACGAGCAGTACTTC. Protein: CAWSPILYSGLKNSYEQYF.